This entry lists 25 T cell receptor beta chains sequenced from one sample in a study of T cell repertoires in cytomegalovirus infection. TCRdb reprocessed the reads with MiXCR, giving one entry per CDR3 protein. This sample has around 500,000 distinct CDR3 sequences; roughly 46% occur once, and the top ten carry about 39%. Their cognate antigens are unknown. The sample here was cultured PBMCs, taken from culture after CMV antigen stimulation. The source is a human donor in good health (CMV status not recorded). Some clones in this sample may be carry-over from other donors' samples.

For this clonotype: One end of the junction varies from germline; a read error may be responsible. V and J are TRBV7-2 and TRBJ2-1, with 13 positions matching TRBD2. The CDR3 loop spans 17 amino acids. The germline V gene encodes CDR1 SGHTA and CDR2 FQGNSA. The CDR3 loop reads CASSHYPGLAGIDEQFF. The CDR3 DNA sequence: TGTGCCAGCAGCCATTACCCGGGACTAGCGGGAATTGATGAACAGTTCTTC.

The table lists this clonotype with a few counts. V gene TRBV7-2 combines with J gene TRBJ2-4; 7 bases fit TRBD2. Germline CDR1 reads SGHTA; CDR2 reads FQGNSA. V shed 5 bases, J shed 1 base, and the junction held 8 bases outside the gene matches. The CDR3 sequence is 16 residues long. The CDR3 reads CASSKQSGGAKNIQYF. CDR3 nucleotides: TGTGCCAGCAGCAAACAGTCCGGGGGGGCCAAAAACATTCAGTACTTC.

This chain joins TRBV19 and TRBJ1-5, with D perhaps TRBD1 (5 bases). This CDR3 comprises 15 residues. The V and J ends lost 3 bases and 6 bases respectively, with 15 bases between them. Germline V CDR1 and CDR2: LNHDA, SQIVND (reference sequence). The CDR3 DNA sequence: TGTGCCAGTAGTATGGGTTTTGCAGGGTTTCAGCCCCAGCATTTT. Amino acids: CASSMGFAGFQPQHF.

The table lists this clonotype with a count of one. This chain uses TRBV19 with TRBJ2-1; 8 bases fit TRBD2. Trimming removed 4 bases from V and 6 bases from J; junction bases left unmatched: 8. The germline V gene encodes CDR1 LNHDA and CDR2 SQIVND (reference sequence). The CDR3 consists of 15 residues. In DNA form, the CDR3 reads TGTGCCAGTAGTAGAGCGGGAGATACCTTCAATGAGCAGTTCTTC. This sequence encodes CASSRAGDTFNEQFF.

The J gene is TRBJ2-7, the V gene TRBV6-1, with D tentatively TRBD2 (5 bases). V dropped 1 base and J dropped 7 bases, with 20 bases sitting between them. Germline-derived CDR1 and CDR2 are MNHNS and SASEGT. The CDR3 extends over 16 amino acids. The CDR3 coding sequence is TGTGCCAGCAGTGAAGTGATAGAGGCCGGCCGAGGGGAGCAGTACTTC. Translating gives CASSEVIEAGRGEQYF.

This rearrangement joins TRBV7-9 to TRBJ1-1, with D uncertain. This CDR3 region has 14 residues. From germline, CDR1 is SEHNR and CDR2 FQNEAQ (reference sequence). The ends were cut back, 1 base at V and 3 bases at J, with 9 bases in the middle. CDR3 sequence: CASSLVSGYTEAFF. The CDR3 nucleotides read TGTGCCAGCAGCTTAGTGTCTGGGTACACTGAAGCTTTCTTT.

The chain links TRBV7-2 to TRBJ2-1; 10 bases fit TRBD2. CDR1 and CDR2 from the germline V gene are SGHTA and FQGNSA. CDR3 length: 15 amino acids. J lost 6 bases, V lost 6 bases, and 8 bases had no gene match. DNA for the CDR3: TGTGCCAGCAGACAAGCGGGAGGGCCCGGCAATGAGCAGTTCTTC. Its protein product is CASRQAGGPGNEQFF. Variable domain in full (rest from reference TRBV7-2 and TRBJ2-1): GAGVSQSPSNKVTEKGKDVELRCDPISGHTALYWYRQSLGQGLEFLIYFQGNSAPDKSGLPSDRFSAERTGGSVSTLTIQRTQQEDSAVYLCASRQAGGPGNEQFFGPGTRLTVL.

The sample holds a few counts of this clonotype. This chain connects TRBV7-2 to TRBJ2-2; possibly TRBD2 for D (5 bases). Trimming removed 0 bases from V and 6 bases from J, with 11 bases in between. This CDR3 contains 15 residues. Germline lookup yields CDR1 SGHTA and CDR2 FQGNSA. The CDR3 region is CASSLARVGPGELFF. The CDR3 DNA reads as TGTGCCAGCAGCTTAGCGAGGGTCGGTCCCGGGGAGCTGTTTTTT.

The chain combines TRBV7-6 with TRBJ1-4; maybe TRBD1 (5 bases). V gave up 2 bases and J gave up 5 bases, with 18 bases separating them. Germline CDR1 and CDR2: SGHVS and FNYEAQ. This CDR3 spans 17 amino acids. Here the CDR3 reads CASSLRPAGGGNEKLFF. The CDR3 nucleotides read TGTGCCAGCAGCTTACGACCGGCGGGGGGGGGGAATGAAAAACTGTTTTTT.

The chain joins TRBV5-6 to TRBJ2-7; 9 bases fit TRBD1. Germline-derived CDR1 and CDR2 are SGHDT and YYEEEE. The ends lost 4 bases at V and 5 bases at J; junction bases unmatched: 7. This CDR3 is built from 14 residues. CDR3: CASSGGTGYHEQYF. In nucleotides, the CDR3 is TGTGCCAGCAGCGGAGGGACAGGGTATCACGAGCAGTACTTC.

This clonotype appeared a single time. In nucleotides, the CDR3 is TGTGCCAGCAGCATAGTGGGAGATGGTCATGAGCAGTTCTTC. As protein: CASSIVGDGHEQFF. The V gene is TRBV2, the J gene TRBJ2-1; the D gene is possibly TRBD2 (5 bases). This CDR3 comprises 14 residues. V was clipped by 6 bases and J by 8 bases, with 17 bases between them. Germline assignment: CDR1 SNHLY and CDR2 FYNNEI.

The chain couples TRBV7-2 to TRBJ2-7, with TRBD2 matching over 9 bases. The CDR3 covers 13 residues. The J segment lost 7 bases and the V segment lost 5 bases, leaving 6 bases of the junction unmatched. CDR1 and CDR2 from the germline V gene are SGHTA and FQGNSA. The CDR3 coding sequence is TGTGCCAGCAGCGCACGCGGGGGGGATGAGCAGTACTTC. Translating gives CASSARGGDEQYF.

The table lists this clonotype with a few counts. V usage is TRBV7-9 and J usage is TRBJ2-3; 7 bases are a match to TRBD1. CDR1 is SEHNR and CDR2 is FQNEAQ in the germline V gene (reference sequence). J lost 1 base, V lost 5 bases, and 6 bases had no gene match. The CDR3 consists of 15 residues. The CDR3 reads CASSPRGSRTDTQYF. CDR3 in DNA: TGTGCCAGCAGCCCCAGGGGGTCCCGCACAGATACGCAGTATTTT.

This clonotype has just a few counts. The rearrangement joins TRBV5-1 to TRBJ2-3; 10 bases fit TRBD2. Germline trimming cut 4 bases from V and 1 base from J; bases unmatched to any gene: 6. The CDR3 has 16 residues. Germline CDR1 and CDR2: SGHRS and YFSETQ. CDR3 loop: CASSISSGGGTDTQYF. The CDR3 nucleotides read TGCGCCAGCAGCATTTCTAGCGGGGGAGGCACAGATACGCAGTATTTT.

The chain combines TRBV27 with TRBJ2-7, with a weak D call TRBD1 (5 bases). V lost 7 bases and J 3 bases, leaving 13 bases between the germline ends. Germline lookup yields CDR1 MNHEY and CDR2 SMNVEV (reference sequence). The CDR3 consists of 13 residues. In DNA, the CDR3 is TGTGCCAGCAAAAAACAGGCCGACTACGAGCAGTACTTC. Translation gives CASKKQADYEQYF.

This chain uses TRBV2 with TRBJ2-3, with a tentative D call TRBD2 (7 bases). V was cut by 7 bases and J by 2 bases, with 19 bases left in between. In germline, CDR1 is SNHLY, CDR2 FYNNEI. CDR3 length: 16 residues. The CDR3 DNA is TGTGCCAGCAATAACCGGGGGCGGGAGCTCACAGATACGCAGTATTTT. It codes for CASNNRGRELTDTQYF.

The chain is built from TRBV5-4 and TRBJ2-5; 8 nucleotides align to TRBD1. Germline V gene sequence: CDR1 SGHNT, CDR2 YYREEE (reference sequence). The CDR3 has 14 amino acids. V lost 2 bases to trimming and J lost 3 bases; unmatched junction nucleotides: 3. The CDR3, as DNA: TGTGCCAGCAGCTTACCGGGACAGGAAGAGACCCAGTACTTC. Translated: CASSLPGQEETQYF.

This sequence joins TRBV27 and TRBJ1-2; D is unclear. The germline V and J ends were trimmed by 4 bases and 0 bases, with 9 bases remaining between them. The CDR3 consists of 14 residues. Per the germline V gene, CDR1 is MNHEY and CDR2 is SMNVEV (reference sequence). The CDR3, as DNA: TGTGCCAGCAGTTCCCGCCGAGCTAACTATGGCTACACCTTC. Its protein product is CASSSRRANYGYTF.

V usage is TRBV19 and J usage is TRBJ2-1; D unclear. Trimming left V 8 bases short and J 6 bases short, with 14 bases between. The CDR3 has 13 residues. Germline values: CDR1 LNHDA, CDR2 SQIVND (reference sequence). CDR3 nucleotide sequence: TGTGCCAGTGCGGCGACCCCAGTCAATGAGCAGTTCTTC. Amino acid sequence: CASAATPVNEQFF.

The rearrangement links TRBV10-3 to TRBJ2-3; 9 bases match TRBD2. Germline V lookup: CDR1 ENHRY, CDR2 SYGVKD. The CDR3 covers 16 residues. V lost 4 bases, J lost 3 bases, and 8 bases stayed unmatched. The CDR3, as DNA: TGTGCCATCAGTGGGATAGCGGGAGAGGGAACAGATACGCAGTATTTT. Its translation is CAISGIAGEGTDTQYF.

The chain recombines TRBV7-8 with TRBJ1-5; no firm D call. The CDR3 sequence is 13 residues long. V shed 7 bases and J shed 10 bases, with 17 bases lying between them. Germline loops: CDR1 SGHVS, CDR2 FQNEAQ. The CDR3 DNA follows: TGTGCCAGCAAGGGCCCGGTGGGTAGTCCCCAGCATTTT. It codes for CASKGPVGSPQHF. The full variable domain, rest sourced from reference TRBV7-8 and TRBJ1-5, is GAGVSQSPRYKVAKRGQDVALRCDPISGHVSLFWYQQALGQGPEFLTYFQNEAQLDKSGLPSDRFFAERPEGSVSTLKIQRTQQEDSAVYLCASKGPVGSPQHFGDGTRLSIL.

V gene TRBV2 combines with J gene TRBJ2-3; TRBD2 is a possible D gene (5 bases). Trimming removed 2 bases at V and 7 bases at J, with 13 bases between. The V gene's germline CDR1 is SNHLY and CDR2 FYNNEI. The length of the CDR3 is 14 residues. The CDR3 here is CASSEILAGYTQYF. CDR3 in DNA: TGTGCCAGCAGTGAAATCCTAGCAGGCTATACGCAGTATTTT.

The CDR3 loop is CASGRSLAKNIQYF. The CDR3 coding sequence is TGTGCCAGCGGACGGTCTCTAGCCAAAAACATTCAGTACTTC. The gene calls are TRBV6-5 and TRBJ2-4; no definite D call. The length of the CDR3 is 14 residues. From germline, CDR1 is MNHEY and CDR2 SVGAGI. Trimming removed 8 bases from V and 0 bases from J, with 11 bases in between.

The V and J genes are TRBV12-3 or TRBV12-4 and TRBJ2-1; D unclear. This CDR3 spans 14 amino acids. Trimming took 6 bases from V and 0 from J, leaving 9 bases between them. In nucleotides, the CDR3 is TGTGCCAGCAGATCCGAAAGCTCCTACAATGAGCAGTTCTTC. Residues: CASRSESSYNEQFF.

The CDR3 DNA follows: TGTGCCAGCAGTCCCCGCTGGACCCAGTACTTC. Protein product: CASSPRWTQYF. The V and J genes are TRBV12-3 or TRBV12-4 and TRBJ2-5; no reliable D call. V was trimmed by 5 bases and J by 7 bases, leaving 8 bases between them. The CDR3 has 11 amino acids.